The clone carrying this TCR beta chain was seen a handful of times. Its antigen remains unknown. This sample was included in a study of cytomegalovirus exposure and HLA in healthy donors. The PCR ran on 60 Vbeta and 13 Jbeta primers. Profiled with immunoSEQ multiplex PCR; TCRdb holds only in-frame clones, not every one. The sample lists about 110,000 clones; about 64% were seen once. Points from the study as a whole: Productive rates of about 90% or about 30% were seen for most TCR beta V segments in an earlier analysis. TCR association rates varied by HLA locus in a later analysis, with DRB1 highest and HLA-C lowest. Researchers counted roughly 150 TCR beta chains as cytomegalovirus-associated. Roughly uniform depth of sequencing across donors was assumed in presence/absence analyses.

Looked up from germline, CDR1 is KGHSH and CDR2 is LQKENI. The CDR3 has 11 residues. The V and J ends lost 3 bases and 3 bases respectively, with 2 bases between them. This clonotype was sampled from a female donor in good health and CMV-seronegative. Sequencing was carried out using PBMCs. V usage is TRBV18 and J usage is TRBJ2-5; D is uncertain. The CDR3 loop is CASSPKETQYF. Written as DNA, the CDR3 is TGTGCCAGCTCACCTAAAGAGACCCAGTACTTC.